The rows below give T cell receptor beta chains drawn from one sample of a study of long-term antiretroviral therapy in people with HIV. Measured with immunoSEQ multiplex PCR; TCRdb has only the in-frame clones, and not every one. The sample lists 40,000 or so clones, around 83% seen once, with roughly 6.3% in the top ten. The sequencing used unsorted PBMCs, collected 1 year after starting antiretroviral therapy. The origin of the receptors is a man younger than 35 with HIV. The CDR3 runs from the conserved cysteine through the conserved F or W. D genes are given only for firm matches. Size is stated for part of the rows, as once, few or many counts, or as a class when the clone is expanded.

V gene	D gene	clone size	J gene	CDR3 protein	CDR3 DNA
TRBV7-9	.	few	TRBJ1-1	CASSGGNTEAFF	TGTGCCAGCAGCGGAGGGAACACTGAAGCTTTCTTT
TRBV6-5	.	.	TRBJ1-1	CASSYSAQHLNTEAFF	TGTGCCAGCAGTTACTCCGCCCAGCACCTGAACACTGAAGCTTTCTTT
TRBV27	.	.	TRBJ1-2	CASSLTGPNYGYTF	TGTGCCAGCAGTTTAACCGGTCCCAACTATGGCTACACCTTC
TRBV5-4	.	.	TRBJ2-7	CASSSVGRPPYEQYF	TGTGCCAGCAGCAGTGTTGGGAGACCCCCCTACGAGCAGTACTTC
TRBV19	.	once	TRBJ1-1	CASQGQGDTEAFF	TGTGCCAGCCAGGGGCAGGGCGACACTGAAGCTTTCTTT
TRBV7-8	.	.	TRBJ2-7	CASSLVETSYEQYF	TGTGCCAGCAGCTTAGTAGAGACTTCCTACGAGCAGTACTTC
TRBV2	.	.	TRBJ2-7	CASISYEQYF	TGTGCCAGCATATCGTACGAGCAGTACTTC
TRBV7-8	.	.	TRBJ1-1	CASSFSALNTEAFF	TGTGCCAGCAGCTTTTCGGCCTTGAACACTGAAGCTTTCTTT
TRBV19	.	once	TRBJ2-3	CASSISGTPTDTQYF	TGTGCCAGTAGTATATCAGGGACCCCCACAGATACGCAGTATTTT
TRBV28	.	few	TRBJ1-5	CASSENQPQHF	TGTGCCAGCAGTGAAAATCAGCCCCAGCATTTT
TRBV16	.	few	TRBJ1-3	CASSHYELGVAGNTIYF	TGTGCCAGCAGCCATTACGAGCTAGGGGTGGCTGGAAACACCATATATTTT
TRBV4-1	.	.	TRBJ1-1	CASSQDRSRNTEAFF	TGCGCCAGCAGCCAAGATAGGTCCAGGAACACTGAAGCTTTCTTT
TRBV4-3	TRBD1	.	TRBJ2-7	CASSQGQGAFYEQYF	TGCGCCAGCAGCCAAGGTCAGGGGGCGTTTTACGAGCAGTACTTC
TRBV4-3	.	.	TRBJ2-2	CASSQDLAGGTGELFF	TGCGCCAGCAGCCAAGATCTTGCAGGGGGGACCGGGGAGCTGTTTTTT
TRBV10-3	TRBD2	.	TRBJ2-7	CAISKTSETFSYEQYF	TGTGCCATCAGTAAGACTAGCGAGACGTTCTCCTACGAGCAGTACTTC
TRBV6-5	.	.	TRBJ2-1	CASSYLPGRGEQFF	TGTGCCAGCAGTTACCTCCCCGGCCGCGGAGAGCAGTTCTTC
TRBV29-1	TRBD1	once	TRBJ2-1	CSVEPDRGSYNEQFF	TGCAGCGTTGAACCGGACAGGGGATCCTACAATGAGCAGTTCTTC
TRBV7-8	.	.	TRBJ2-7	CASSLSFDREQYF	TGTGCCAGCAGCCTATCATTTGACCGCGAGCAGTACTTC
TRBV28	TRBD1	.	TRBJ1-5	CASSSNRQGLLQPQHF	TGTGCCAGCAGTTCGAACAGACAGGGGCTATTGCAGCCCCAGCATTTT
TRBV4-3	.	few	TRBJ2-7	CASSQGLQLYEQYF	TGCGCCAGCAGCCAAGGCCTCCAACTCTACGAGCAGTACTTC
TRBV27	TRBD2	.	TRBJ2-3	CASSSTPLAGGPDTQYF	TGTGCCAGCAGTTCGACCCCTCTAGCGGGGGGGCCGGATACGCAGTATTTT
TRBV9	TRBD2	.	TRBJ2-1	CASSPAGLAVNEQFF	TGTGCCAGCAGCCCCGCTGGACTAGCTGTAAATGAGCAGTTCTTC
TRBV15	.	.	TRBJ1-5	CATSEEGWVNQPQHF	TGTGCCACCAGCGAGGAGGGGTGGGTCAATCAGCCCCAGCATTTT
TRBV15	TRBD1	.	TRBJ2-7	CATSTRQGDNEQYF	TGTGCCACCAGCACAAGACAGGGGGATAACGAGCAGTACTTC
TRBV11-2	TRBD1	once	TRBJ1-5	CASSPNTGTGHQPQHF	TGTGCCAGCAGCCCAAATACCGGGACAGGGCATCAGCCCCAGCATTTT
TRBV6-5	TRBD2	.	TRBJ2-2	CASSYALAGAGELFF	TGTGCCAGCAGTTACGCCCTAGCGGGGGCCGGGGAGCTGTTTTTT